The clone carrying this T cell receptor beta chain was seen many times. As yet, its antigen is unknown. Each CDR3 protein is one row after TCRdb ran MiXCR on the RT-PCR reads. The data contain around 520,000 distinct CDR3 sequences, 12% of them singletons. This record comes from a study of response to subunit inactivated influenza vaccine. General study findings and limits: Authors suggested that a seasonal influenza vaccination recruits few new T cells each time.

V shed 5 bases and J shed 1 base, with 11 bases lying between them. Germline CDR1 is SGHAT and CDR2 is FQNNGV. The CDR3 runs 15 residues. The receptor was derived from a man aged 50 or older who received an inactivated influenza vaccine. Sequences were derived from PBMCs from blood, sampled on the day of vaccination. This rearrangement joins TRBV11-2 to TRBJ2-2; no definite D call. This CDR3 is CASSPAYRNTGELFF. The CDR3 DNA reads as TGTGCCAGCAGCCCAGCGTACAGGAACACCGGGGAGCTGTTTTTT.